The rows below give T cell receptor beta chains drawn from one sample of a study of somatic mutations in cytotoxic T cells in rheumatoid arthritis. The repertoire was sequenced with immunoSEQ multiplex PCR; TCRdb's copy has only in-frame clones and lacks some. Of 7,100 or so clones in the sample, about four fifths were seen once. The sequenced sample consisted of CD8+ T cells sorted from blood. The source is an adult with rheumatoid arthritis. CDR3s include the opening cysteine and the closing phenylalanine or tryptophan. A D gene is named only where the DNA matches it firmly. A row's size may be missing; if present it is once, few, many or a size class.

V gene: TRBV4-3; clone size: NA; D gene: TRBD1; J gene: TRBJ1-1; CDR3 protein: CASSRQGDTEAFF
V gene: TRBV7-9; clone size: once; D gene: NA; J gene: TRBJ2-1; CDR3 protein: CASSKQVLSSYNEQFF
V gene: TRBV4-1; clone size: NA; D gene: NA; J gene: TRBJ1-2; CDR3 protein: CASSSRGAQGYGYTF
V gene: TRBV14; clone size: few; D gene: NA; J gene: TRBJ2-3; CDR3 protein: CASSQDSLADTQYF
V gene: TRBV5-1; clone size: NA; D gene: TRBD2; J gene: TRBJ2-3; CDR3 protein: CASSYSGGTDTQYF
V gene: TRBV7-7; clone size: NA; D gene: TRBD1; J gene: TRBJ2-7; CDR3 protein: CASSRDDRAGEQYF
V gene: TRBV5-6; clone size: NA; D gene: NA; J gene: TRBJ2-5; CDR3 protein: CASSPLGSWEETQYF
V gene: TRBV4-1; clone size: NA; D gene: NA; J gene: TRBJ2-7; CDR3 protein: CASSQGPLNYEQYF
V gene: TRBV7-2; clone size: NA; D gene: NA; J gene: TRBJ2-7; CDR3 protein: CASSLSGGRVISEQYF
V gene: TRBV15; clone size: NA; D gene: TRBD1; J gene: TRBJ1-2; CDR3 protein: CATSRAGTGNYGYTF
V gene: TRBV6-6; clone size: NA; D gene: TRBD2; J gene: TRBJ2-1; CDR3 protein: CASSYPRGAQNNEQFF
V gene: TRBV7-2; clone size: NA; D gene: NA; J gene: TRBJ1-5; CDR3 protein: CASSLVAGGGNQPQHF
V gene: TRBV5-1; clone size: once; D gene: TRBD2; J gene: TRBJ2-2; CDR3 protein: CASSLSAGGSGELFF
V gene: TRBV19; clone size: NA; D gene: TRBD2; J gene: TRBJ2-1; CDR3 protein: CASTVAGDRGEQFF